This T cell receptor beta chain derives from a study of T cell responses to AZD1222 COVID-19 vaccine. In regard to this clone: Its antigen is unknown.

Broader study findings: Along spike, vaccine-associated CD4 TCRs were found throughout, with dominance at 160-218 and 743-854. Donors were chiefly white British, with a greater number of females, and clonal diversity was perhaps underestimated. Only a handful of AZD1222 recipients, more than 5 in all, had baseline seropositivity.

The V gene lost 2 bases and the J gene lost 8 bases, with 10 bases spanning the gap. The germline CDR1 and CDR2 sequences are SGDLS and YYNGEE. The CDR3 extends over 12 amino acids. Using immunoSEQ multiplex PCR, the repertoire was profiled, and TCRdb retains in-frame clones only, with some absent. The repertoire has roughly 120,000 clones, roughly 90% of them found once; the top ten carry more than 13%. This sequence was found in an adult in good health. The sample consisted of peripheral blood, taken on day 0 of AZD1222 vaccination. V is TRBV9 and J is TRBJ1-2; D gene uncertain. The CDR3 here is CASSVGGVGYTF. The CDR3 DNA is TGTGCCAGCAGCGTGGGAGGAGTCGGCTACACCTTC.